This T cell receptor beta chain emerged from a study of shared clonotypes between healthy human individuals. The authors distributed each subset's genomic DNA evenly over several immunoSEQ plates. In the authors' workflow: Junction-only immunoSEQ data arrived without quality scores, meaning filtering differed. Assay: immunoSEQ multiplex PCR; the TCRdb copy retains only in-frame clones and omits some. V, J and clone size reflect that table, while D and trimming were determined from the DNA. Among 1,500,000 or so clones listed, less than 99% were seen once. Only Caucasian adults living in Nashville, Tennessee made up the donor group. CDR1 is LNHDA, CDR2 SQIVND, per germline (reference sequence). There are 16 residues in the CDR3. V lost 4 bases and J 4 bases, leaving 20 bases between the germline ends.

The V gene is TRBV19, the J gene TRBJ2-7, with D unclear. Sequencing input: naive CD4+ T cells sorted from blood. Sample subset: CD45RA+ positively selected. The sequence was obtained from a man aged 25 to 40 in good health. This chain's CDR3 is CASSTIGLLDRYEQYF. In DNA form, the CDR3 reads TGTGCCAGTAGTACCATAGGGCTTTTGGACCGTTACGAGCAGTACTTC. The variable domain in full, with the rest retrieved from reference TRBV19 and TRBJ2-7, is DGGITQSPKYLFRKEGQNVTLSCEQNLNHDAMYWYRQDPGQGLRLIYYSQIVNDFQKGDIAEGYSVSREKKESFPLTVTSAQKNPTAFYLCASSTIGLLDRYEQYFGPGTRLTVT.